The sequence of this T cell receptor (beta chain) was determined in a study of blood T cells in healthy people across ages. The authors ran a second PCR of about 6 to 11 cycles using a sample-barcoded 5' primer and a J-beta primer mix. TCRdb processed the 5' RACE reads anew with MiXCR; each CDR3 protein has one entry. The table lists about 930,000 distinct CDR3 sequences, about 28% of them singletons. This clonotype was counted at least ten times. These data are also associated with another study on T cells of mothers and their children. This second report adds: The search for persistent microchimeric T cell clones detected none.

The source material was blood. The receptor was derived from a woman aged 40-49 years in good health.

The CDR3 spells CSAIGGYEQYF. The CDR3, as DNA: TGCAGTGCGATCGGGGGCTACGAGCAGTACTTC. The chain recombines TRBV20-1 with TRBJ2-7; perhaps TRBD2 as D (6 bases). From germline, CDR1 is DFQATT and CDR2 SNEGSKA (reference sequence). This CDR3 spans 11 amino acids. The germline V and J ends were trimmed by 6 bases and 3 bases, with 9 bases remaining between them.